Each of the 17 T cell receptor beta chains below was sequenced from the same sample in a study of blood T cell repertoires in COVID-19. Clones were read by immunoSEQ multiplex PCR, and TCRdb kept only the in-frame ones, dropping some. The sample has 200,000 to 250,000 clones, roughly nine tenths seen once. Sequencing input: peripheral blood. Source of these receptors: a man aged 60 to 75 with COVID-19, enrolled during active disease.

The V gene is TRBV7-2, the J gene TRBJ2-2; 7 bases fit TRBD1. This CDR3 has 15 residues. The J segment lost 3 bases and the V segment lost 7 bases, leaving 8 bases of the junction unmatched. Germline lookup yields CDR1 SGHTA and CDR2 FQGNSA. The CDR3 bases are TGTGCCAGCAAAAGAGACAGGGTGGACACCGGGGAGCTGTTTTTT. Its translation: CASKRDRVDTGELFF.

This chain's CDR3 is CASTTQGYPGANVLTF. CDR3 in DNA: TGTGCCAGTACCACACAGGGGTATCCTGGGGCCAACGTCCTGACTTTC. V usage is TRBV19 and J usage is TRBJ2-6; 7 bases agree with TRBD1. This CDR3 region has 16 residues. Trimming took 7 bases from V and 2 from J; bases not matched to a gene: 8. CDR1 LNHDA and CDR2 SQIVND come from the germline V gene (reference sequence).

The V and J genes are TRBV11-2 and TRBJ1-1, with D perhaps TRBD1 (5 bases). Germline V lookup: CDR1 SGHAT, CDR2 FQNNGV. Trimming pared 6 bases from V and 1 base from J, leaving 12 bases between. The CDR3 runs 14 residues. The CDR3, as DNA: TGTGCCAGCAGGACCTGGGACTCGAACACTGAAGCTTTCTTT. This sequence encodes CASRTWDSNTEAFF.

This chain uses TRBV6-6 with TRBJ1-3; weak D call: TRBD1 (6 bases). There are 16 residues in the CDR3. The ends were cut back, 7 bases at V and 4 bases at J, with 20 bases in the middle. The germline CDR1 and CDR2 sequences are MNHNY and SVGAGI (reference sequence). CDR3: CASKGGPGRAGNTIYF. Here the CDR3 DNA reads TGTGCCAGCAAAGGGGGACCAGGAAGAGCGGGAAACACCATATATTTT.

J is TRBJ2-1 and V is TRBV7-3, with TRBD2 matching over 7 bases. Germline CDR1 and CDR2: SGHTA and FQGTGA. The CDR3 sequence is 16 residues long. The V and J ends lost 5 bases and 9 bases, in that order; junction bases with no gene match: 16. The DNA for the CDR3 is TGTGCCAGCAGCCCATCCCGGGCTGGGGGGGGTAGTGAGCAGTTCTTC. Translating it yields CASSPSRAGGGSEQFF. Filled out from reference TRBV7-3 and TRBJ2-1, the complete variable domain reads GAGVSQTPSNKVTEKGKYVELRCDPISGHTALYWYRQSLGQGPEFLIYFQGTGAADDSGLPNDRFFAVRPEGSVSTLKIQRTERGDSAVYLCASSPSRAGGGSEQFFGPGTRLTVL.

V usage is TRBV6-2 or TRBV6-3 and J usage is TRBJ2-7; the match to TRBD2 covers 10 bases. The J segment lost 6 bases and the V segment lost 5 bases, leaving 13 bases of the junction unmatched. Germline V gene sequence: CDR1 MNHEY, CDR2 SVGEGT. CDR3 size: 16 residues. CDR3: CASSHSTSGPLGEQYF. CDR3 nucleotide sequence: TGTGCCAGCAGTCATTCGACTAGCGGGCCGCTAGGCGAGCAGTACTTC.

This sequence joins TRBV27 and TRBJ2-7; possible D gene TRBD2, 7 bases. The CDR3 sequence is 13 residues long. Trimming cost V 8 bases and J 5 bases, with 16 bases left between them. Germline values: CDR1 MNHEY, CDR2 SMNVEV (reference sequence). The CDR3 DNA is TGTGCCAGCTCCAAGGGGGGGGGACACGAGCAGTACTTC. This encodes CASSKGGGHEQYF.

The chain links TRBV7-8 to TRBJ2-7; 8 nucleotides line up with TRBD1. Germline V gene lookup returns CDR1 SGHVS and CDR2 FQNEAQ. J lost 0 bases, V lost 5 bases, and 6 bases had no gene match. This CDR3 is built from 15 residues. For the CDR3, the DNA is TGTGCCAGCAGCCTTCCGGGACAGGCCTCCTACGAGCAGTACTTC. It specifies CASSLPGQASYEQYF. Combining the CDR3 with reference TRBV7-8 and TRBJ2-7 gives the whole variable domain GAGVSQSPRYKVAKRGQDVALRCDPISGHVSLFWYQQALGQGPEFLTYFQNEAQLDKSGLPSDRFFAERPEGSVSTLKIQRTQQEDSAVYLCASSLPGQASYEQYFGPGTRLTVT.

The chain joins TRBV7-9 to TRBJ2-2; D possibly corresponds to TRBD1 (6 bases). Trimming stripped 8 bases from V and 0 bases from J, with 10 bases between. CDR3 length: 14 amino acids. Germline V gene data show CDR1 as SEHNR and CDR2 as FQNEAQ (reference sequence). The CDR3 DNA reads TGTGCCAGCTCAAAGGGGGCGAACACCGGGGAGCTGTTTTTT. This codes for CASSKGANTGELFF.

The chain links TRBV19 to TRBJ2-7; weak D call: TRBD1 (5 bases). The germline CDR1 and CDR2 sequences are LNHDA and SQIVND (reference sequence). V gave up 7 bases and J gave up 1 base, with 11 bases separating them. The CDR3 sequence is 13 residues long. The CDR3 is CASNQGISYEQYF. CDR3 DNA: TGTGCCAGTAACCAGGGAATATCCTACGAGCAGTACTTC. The full variable domain, in which reference TRBV19 and TRBJ2-7 provide the parts outside the CDR3, is DGGITQSPKYLFRKEGQNVTLSCEQNLNHDAMYWYRQDPGQGLRLIYYSQIVNDFQKGDIAEGYSVSREKKESFPLTVTSAQKNPTAFYLCASNQGISYEQYFGPGTRLTVT.

This clone was detected only a few times. This sequence joins TRBV30 and TRBJ1-1; 7 bases line up with TRBD1. Germline V lookup: CDR1 GTSNPN, CDR2 SVGIG (reference sequence). The CDR3 runs to 13 residues. With V trimmed by 2 bases and J by 5 bases, 5 bases remained unmatched. The CDR3 region has the DNA TGTGCCTGGAGTTCCAGGGGGAGGACTGAAGCTTTCTTT. Translated: CAWSSRGRTEAFF.

CDR3 sequence reads: CASSANRGNTEAFF. CDR3 sequence (DNA): TGTGCCAGCTCAGCCAACAGGGGAAACACTGAAGCTTTCTTT. The chain recombines TRBV18 with TRBJ1-1; 7 bases map to TRBD1. Per the germline V gene, CDR1 is KGHSH and CDR2 is LQKENI. The J segment lost 2 bases and the V segment lost 5 bases, leaving 5 bases of the junction unmatched. The CDR3 is made up of 14 amino acids.

The chain carries TRBV4-1 and TRBJ2-5; D may be TRBD1 (7 bases). Trimming removed 1 base from V and 2 bases from J, with 17 bases in between. Germline loops: CDR1 MGHRA, CDR2 YSYEKL. This CDR3 region has 17 residues. CDR3 DNA: TGCGCCAGCAGCCAAGGGAGGACAGGAGGGGTTCAAGAGACCCAGTACTTC. Its translation is CASSQGRTGGVQETQYF.

This clone is a singleton in its sample. This chain joins TRBV18 and TRBJ1-1; tentative D call: TRBD1 (6 bases). The V gene lost 0 bases and the J gene lost 5 bases, with 13 bases spanning the gap. Per the germline V gene, CDR1 is KGHSH and CDR2 is LQKENI. CDR3 length: 15 residues. The CDR3: CASSPPRGSSTEAFF. The CDR3 DNA reads TGTGCCAGCTCACCACCGAGGGGGAGTTCGACTGAAGCTTTCTTT.

V is TRBV12-5 and J is TRBJ2-1, with 13 bases identical to TRBD2. This CDR3 has 15 amino acids. After removal of 5 bases from V and 4 bases from J, the junction contained 2 bases not matched to a gene. Looked up from germline, CDR1 is LGHNT and CDR2 is FRNRAP. The CDR3 spells CASGVGLAGYNEQFF. In nucleotides, the CDR3 is TGTGCTAGTGGTGTGGGACTAGCGGGATACAATGAGCAGTTCTTC.

The gene calls are TRBV4-1 and TRBJ1-6; D gene uncertain. V dropped 4 bases and J dropped 9 bases, with 13 bases sitting between them. CDR1 is MGHRA and CDR2 is YSYEKL in the germline V gene. The CDR3 loop spans 14 amino acids. CDR3 in DNA: TGCGCCAGCAGCCGGGGTGGGGAGCCTTCACCCCTCCACTTT. Its translation is CASSRGGEPSPLHF.

The chain's CDR3 is CASSLNPQGGSETQYF. The CDR3 nucleotides are TGTGCCAGCAGCCTGAACCCGCAGGGAGGGTCAGAGACCCAGTACTTC. The V gene is TRBV11-2, the J gene TRBJ2-5; 7 nucleotides match TRBD2. Germline V gene sequence: CDR1 SGHAT, CDR2 FQNNGV. The CDR3 consists of 16 residues. After removal of 5 bases from V and 4 bases from J, the junction contained 13 bases not matched to a gene.